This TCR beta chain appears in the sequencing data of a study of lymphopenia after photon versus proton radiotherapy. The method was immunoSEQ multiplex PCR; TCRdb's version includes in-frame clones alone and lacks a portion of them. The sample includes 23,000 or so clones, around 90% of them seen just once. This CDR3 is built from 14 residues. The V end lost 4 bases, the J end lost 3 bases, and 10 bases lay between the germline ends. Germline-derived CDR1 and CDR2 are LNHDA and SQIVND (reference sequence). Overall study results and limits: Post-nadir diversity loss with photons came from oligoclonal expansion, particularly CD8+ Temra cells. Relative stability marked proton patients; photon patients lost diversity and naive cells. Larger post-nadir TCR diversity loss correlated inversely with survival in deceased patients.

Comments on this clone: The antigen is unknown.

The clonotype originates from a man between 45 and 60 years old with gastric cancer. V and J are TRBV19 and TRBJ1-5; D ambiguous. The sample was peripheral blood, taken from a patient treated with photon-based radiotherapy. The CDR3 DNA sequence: TGTGCCAGTAGTACCCGACGGTTCAATCAGCCCCAGCATTTT. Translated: CASSTRRFNQPQHF.